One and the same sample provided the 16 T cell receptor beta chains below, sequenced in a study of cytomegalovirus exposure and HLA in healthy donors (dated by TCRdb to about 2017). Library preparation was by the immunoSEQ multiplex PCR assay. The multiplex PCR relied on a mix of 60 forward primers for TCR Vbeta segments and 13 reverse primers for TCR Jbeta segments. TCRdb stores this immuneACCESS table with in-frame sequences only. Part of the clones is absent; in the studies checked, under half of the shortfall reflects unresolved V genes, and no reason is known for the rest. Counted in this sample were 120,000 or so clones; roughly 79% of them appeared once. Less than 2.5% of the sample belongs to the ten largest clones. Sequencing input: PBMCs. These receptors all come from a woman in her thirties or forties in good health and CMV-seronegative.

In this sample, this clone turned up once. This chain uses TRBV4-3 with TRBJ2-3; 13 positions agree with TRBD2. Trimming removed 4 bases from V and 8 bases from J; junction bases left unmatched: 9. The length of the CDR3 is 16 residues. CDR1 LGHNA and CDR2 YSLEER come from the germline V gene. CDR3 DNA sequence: TGCGCCAGCAGCCCGACGGGACTAGCGGGAACGAGTACGCAGTATTTT. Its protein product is CASSPTGLAGTSTQYF.

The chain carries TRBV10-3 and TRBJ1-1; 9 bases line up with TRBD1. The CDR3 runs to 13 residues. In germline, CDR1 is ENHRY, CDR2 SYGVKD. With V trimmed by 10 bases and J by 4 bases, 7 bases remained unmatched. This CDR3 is CANSQGAFTEAFF. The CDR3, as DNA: TGTGCCAACTCACAGGGGGCGTTCACTGAAGCTTTCTTT.

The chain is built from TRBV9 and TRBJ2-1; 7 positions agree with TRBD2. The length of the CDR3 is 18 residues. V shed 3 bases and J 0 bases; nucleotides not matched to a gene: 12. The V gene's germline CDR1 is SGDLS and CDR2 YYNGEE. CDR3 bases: TGTGCCAGCAGCGCCATTGAACTAGCGTCAAGCTCCTACAATGAGCAGTTCTTC. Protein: CASSAIELASSSYNEQFF.

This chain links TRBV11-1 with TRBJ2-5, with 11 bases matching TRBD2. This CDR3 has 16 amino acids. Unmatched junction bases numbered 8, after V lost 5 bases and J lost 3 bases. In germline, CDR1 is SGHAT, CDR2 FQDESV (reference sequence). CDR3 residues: CASSPETSGVEETQYF. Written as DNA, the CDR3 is TGTGCCAGCAGCCCAGAGACTAGCGGGGTAGAAGAGACCCAGTACTTC.

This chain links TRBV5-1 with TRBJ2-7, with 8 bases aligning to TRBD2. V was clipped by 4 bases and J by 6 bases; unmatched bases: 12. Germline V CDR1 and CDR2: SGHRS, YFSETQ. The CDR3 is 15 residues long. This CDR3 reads CASSRGGGDLGEQYF. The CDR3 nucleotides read TGCGCCAGCAGCCGGGGGGGCGGGGACCTAGGCGAGCAGTACTTC.

The CDR3 reads CASTRRGRCRANEKLFF. DNA of the CDR3: TGTGCCAGCACCCGAAGAGGTCGCTGCCGCGCGAATGAAAAACTGTTTTTT. The rearrangement uses TRBV21-1 and TRBJ1-4. TRBV21-1 counts as a pseudogene. CDR3 length: 17 residues.

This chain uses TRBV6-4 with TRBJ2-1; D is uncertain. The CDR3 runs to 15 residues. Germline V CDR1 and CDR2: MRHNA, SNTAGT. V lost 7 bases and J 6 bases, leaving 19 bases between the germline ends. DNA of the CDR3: TGTGCCAGCAAGGTTCACGGAGCTAGGTGCAATGAGCAGTTCTTC. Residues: CASKVHGARCNEQFF.

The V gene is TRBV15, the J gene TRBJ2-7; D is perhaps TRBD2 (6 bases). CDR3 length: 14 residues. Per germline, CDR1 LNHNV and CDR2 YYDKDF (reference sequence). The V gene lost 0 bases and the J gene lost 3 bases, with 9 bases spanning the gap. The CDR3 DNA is TGTGCCACCAGCAGAGACCGGGGGATCTACGAGCAGTACTTC. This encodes CATSRDRGIYEQYF.

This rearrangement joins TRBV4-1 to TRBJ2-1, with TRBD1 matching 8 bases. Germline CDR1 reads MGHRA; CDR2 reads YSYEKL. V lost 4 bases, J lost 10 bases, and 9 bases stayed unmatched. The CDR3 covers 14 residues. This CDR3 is CASSRSGGEDEQFF. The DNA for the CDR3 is TGCGCCAGCAGCCGTTCAGGGGGCGAAGACGAGCAGTTCTTC.

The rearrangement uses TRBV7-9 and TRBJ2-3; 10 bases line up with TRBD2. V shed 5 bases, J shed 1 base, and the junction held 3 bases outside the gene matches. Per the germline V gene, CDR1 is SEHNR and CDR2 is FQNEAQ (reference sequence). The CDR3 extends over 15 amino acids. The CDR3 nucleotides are TGTGCCAGCAGCCGGAGCGGGGGGGGCACAGATACGCAGTATTTT. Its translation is CASSRSGGGTDTQYF.

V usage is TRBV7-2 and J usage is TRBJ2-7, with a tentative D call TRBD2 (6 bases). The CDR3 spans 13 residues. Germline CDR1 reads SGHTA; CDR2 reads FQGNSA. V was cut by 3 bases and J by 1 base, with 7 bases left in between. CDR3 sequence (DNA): TGTGCCAGCAGCTTCGGGGGTTCCTACGAGCAGTACTTC. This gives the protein CASSFGGSYEQYF.

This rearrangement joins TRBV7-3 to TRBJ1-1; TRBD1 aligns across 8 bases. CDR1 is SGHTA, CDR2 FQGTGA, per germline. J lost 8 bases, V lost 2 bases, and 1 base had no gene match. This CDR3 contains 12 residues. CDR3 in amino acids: CASSLGTGEAFF. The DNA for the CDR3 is TGTGCCAGCAGCTTAGGGACAGGCGAAGCTTTCTTT. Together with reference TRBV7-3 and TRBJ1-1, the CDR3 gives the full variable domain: GAGVSQTPSNKVTEKGKYVELRCDPISGHTALYWYRQSLGQGPEFLIYFQGTGAADDSGLPNDRFFAVRPEGSVSTLKIQRTERGDSAVYLCASSLGTGEAFFGQGTRLTVV.

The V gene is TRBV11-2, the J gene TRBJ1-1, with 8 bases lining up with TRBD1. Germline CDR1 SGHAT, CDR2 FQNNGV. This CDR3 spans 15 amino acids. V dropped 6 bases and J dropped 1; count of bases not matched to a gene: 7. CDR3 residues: CASRSPGGRNTEAFF. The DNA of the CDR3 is TGTGCCAGCAGGTCGCCAGGGGGCAGGAACACTGAAGCTTTCTTT.

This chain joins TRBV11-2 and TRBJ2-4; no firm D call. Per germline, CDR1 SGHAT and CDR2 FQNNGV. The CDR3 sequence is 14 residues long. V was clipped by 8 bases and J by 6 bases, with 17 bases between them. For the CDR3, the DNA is TGTGCCAGCGGCAAGACGGGTCGCGGAAACATTCAGTACTTC. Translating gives CASGKTGRGNIQYF. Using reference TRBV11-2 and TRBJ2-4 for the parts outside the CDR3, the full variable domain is EAGVAQSPRYKIIEKRQSVAFWCNPISGHATLYWYQQILGQGPKLLIQFQNNGVVDDSQLPKDRFSAERLKGVDSTLKIQPAKLEDSAVYLCASGKTGRGNIQYFGAGTRLSVL.

CDR3 in DNA: TGTGCCACCAGCAGAGATTCAGGGGGCTCCGGCTATGGCTACACCTTC. Its translation: CATSRDSGGSGYGYTF. The chain links TRBV15 to TRBJ1-2, with 8 bases matching TRBD1. CDR3 size: 16 residues. The germline V gene encodes CDR1 LNHNV and CDR2 YYDKDF (reference sequence). After removal of 0 bases from V and 4 bases from J, the junction contained 7 bases not matched to a gene.

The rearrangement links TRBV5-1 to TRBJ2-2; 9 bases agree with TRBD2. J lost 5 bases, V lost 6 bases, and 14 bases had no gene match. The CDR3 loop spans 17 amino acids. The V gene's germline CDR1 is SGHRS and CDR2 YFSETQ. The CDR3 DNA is TGCGCCAGCACCCCCGAAGGCGGGAGGGCGAGAACCGGGGAGCTGTTTTTT. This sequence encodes CASTPEGGRARTGELFF.